This entry lists 32 T cell receptor beta chains sequenced from one sample in a study of blood T cell repertoires in COVID-19. Here immunoSEQ multiplex PCR was the method, and the copy in TCRdb shows in-frame clones only, minus some. The data contain about 130,000 clones, around 86% of them singletons. The specimen sequenced was peripheral blood. These receptor sequences come from a woman of 80 years or more with acute or convalescent COVID-19.

This clone turned up a few times. This sequence joins TRBV6-4 and TRBJ1-2; D gene uncertain. V was shortened by 4 bases and J by 8 bases, with 17 bases between the two germline ends. The CDR3 sequence is 14 residues long. CDR1 is MRHNA, CDR2 SNTAGT, per germline. The CDR3 sequence is CASSAEPNVEGYTF. CDR3 sequence (DNA): TGTGCCAGCAGTGCTGAACCGAATGTCGAGGGCTACACCTTC.

The chain is built from TRBV2 and TRBJ2-1; 7 bases map to TRBD1. Germline trimming cut 7 bases from V and 7 bases from J; bases unmatched to any gene: 13. Germline CDR1 and CDR2: SNHLY and FYNNEI. CDR3 size: 15 residues. CDR3 region: CASMTDRASSNEQFF. DNA of the CDR3: TGTGCCAGCATGACCGACAGGGCGTCTTCTAATGAGCAGTTCTTC.

The V call is TRBV27, the J call TRBJ1-2, with D perhaps matching TRBD1 (6 bases). The CDR3 extends over 17 amino acids. V lost 5 bases and J lost 4, with 23 bases in between. CDR1 and CDR2 from the germline V gene are MNHEY and SMNVEV (reference sequence). The CDR3 nucleotides read TGTGCCAGCAGTGCGTCATCAACAGGGTTGGTAGTCTATGGCTACACCTTC. Translation gives CASSASSTGLVVYGYTF.

V and J are TRBV5-8 and TRBJ1-2, with 12 bases fitting TRBD1. Trimming at V came to 4 bases and at J to 7 bases, leaving 8 bases not matched to a gene. The CDR3 runs 15 residues. Germline V lookup: CDR1 SGHTS, CDR2 YDEGEE. CDR3: CASSLPGQGARGYTF. For the CDR3, the DNA is TGTGCCAGCAGCCTACCGGGACAGGGGGCGCGTGGCTACACCTTC.

This clone was seen just once. The V gene is TRBV5-5, the J gene TRBJ1-1, with TRBD1 identical over 7 bases. CDR3 length: 14 residues. Trimming at V came to 7 bases and at J to 0 bases, leaving 6 bases not matched to a gene. Germline V CDR1 and CDR2: SGHKS, YYEKEE (reference sequence). DNA for the CDR3: TGTGCCAGCCACAGGGGATCTATGAACACTGAAGCTTTCTTT. Translation gives CASHRGSMNTEAFF.

V and J are TRBV9 and TRBJ2-2; unclear D gene. The CDR3 is 12 amino acids. CDR1 and CDR2 from the germline V gene are SGDLS and YYNGEE. V gave up 4 bases and J gave up 6 bases, with 7 bases separating them. The CDR3 bases are TGTGCCAGCAGCCGAGTTGCCGGGGAGCTGTTTTTT. Its translation is CASSRVAGELFF.

The chain uses TRBV7-2 and TRBJ2-7, with D perhaps matching TRBD2 (6 bases). The CDR3 length is 13 residues. Germline values: CDR1 SGHTA, CDR2 FQGNSA. The V end was cut by 5 bases, the J end by 4 bases, with 12 bases between. The CDR3 reads CASSPGLFYEQYF. Written as DNA, the CDR3 is TGTGCCAGCAGCCCGGGACTTTTTTACGAGCAGTACTTC.

The chain links TRBV25-1 to TRBJ1-1; TRBD1 agrees at 10 bases. CDR3 length: 11 residues. The ends lost 6 bases at V and 12 bases at J; junction bases unmatched: 4. Germline values: CDR1 MGHDK, CDR2 SYGVNS. CDR3 sequence reads: CASRGTGASFF. The CDR3 DNA reads TGTGCCAGCAGGGGGACAGGGGCGTCTTTCTTT.

The chain is built from TRBV2 and TRBJ1-6, with 10 bases fitting TRBD1. The germline V gene encodes CDR1 SNHLY and CDR2 FYNNEI. The V gene end was trimmed by 6 bases and the J gene end by 7 bases; junction bases not matched to a gene: 6. This CDR3 has 15 amino acids. CDR3 sequence reads: CASRPGTGENSPLHF. In DNA, the CDR3 is TGTGCCAGCAGACCCGGGACAGGGGAAAATTCACCCCTCCACTTT.

The genes are TRBV19 and TRBJ1-5; D perhaps matches TRBD1 (5 bases). V was pared by 8 bases and J by 6 bases, with 14 bases between. Germline CDR1 and CDR2: LNHDA and SQIVND (reference sequence). The CDR3 is made up of 13 amino acids. This CDR3 is CASGGLGGQPQHF. CDR3 DNA sequence: TGTGCCAGTGGGGGTTTGGGGGGTCAGCCCCAGCATTTT. Full variable domain (missing parts from reference TRBV19 and TRBJ1-5): DGGITQSPKYLFRKEGQNVTLSCEQNLNHDAMYWYRQDPGQGLRLIYYSQIVNDFQKGDIAEGYSVSREKKESFPLTVTSAQKNPTAFYLCASGGLGGQPQHFGDGTRLSIL.

The V call is TRBV5-1, the J call TRBJ1-3, with a tentative D call TRBD1 (5 bases). V dropped 4 bases and J dropped 0 bases, with 14 bases sitting between them. CDR1 SGHRS and CDR2 YFSETQ come from the germline V gene. The CDR3 is 16 residues long. CDR3 nucleotide sequence: TGCGCCAGCAGCGAGGGACTACAATTCTCTGGAAACACCATATATTTT. This translates into CASSEGLQFSGNTIYF.

The CDR3 reads CASRPTGGGSPLHF. The CDR3 region has the DNA TGTGCCAGCAGACCAACAGGGGGCGGTTCACCCCTCCACTTT. The V call is TRBV6-4, the J call TRBJ1-6; 9 bases agree with TRBD1. The CDR3 runs to 14 residues. The germline CDR1 and CDR2 sequences are MRHNA and SNTAGT. V shed 6 bases, J shed 9 bases, and the junction held 6 bases outside the gene matches.

The rearrangement links TRBV9 to TRBJ1-3; no definite D call. This CDR3 is 17 amino acids long. V was cut by 0 bases and J by 4 bases, with 17 bases left in between. The germline V gene encodes CDR1 SGDLS and CDR2 YYNGEE. CDR3 DNA: TGTGCCAGCAGCGTAGGATCTGGGCTTGGGTCGGGAAACACCATATATTTT. Encoded protein: CASSVGSGLGSGNTIYF.

The chain links TRBV19 to TRBJ1-5; perhaps TRBD1 as D (6 bases). CDR1 and CDR2 from the germline V gene are LNHDA and SQIVND (reference sequence). V was clipped by 8 bases and J by 0 bases, with 14 bases between them. The CDR3 runs 15 residues. The CDR3 here is CASLWGHYSNQPQHF. The CDR3 DNA is TGTGCCAGTTTATGGGGACACTATAGCAATCAGCCCCAGCATTTT. Full variable domain (missing parts from reference TRBV19 and TRBJ1-5): DGGITQSPKYLFRKEGQNVTLSCEQNLNHDAMYWYRQDPGQGLRLIYYSQIVNDFQKGDIAEGYSVSREKKESFPLTVTSAQKNPTAFYLCASLWGHYSNQPQHFGDGTRLSIL.

The chain recombines TRBV10-1 with TRBJ2-3, with D tentatively TRBD2 (6 bases). CDR1 WNHNN and CDR2 SYGVQD come from the germline V gene (reference sequence). This CDR3 has 13 residues. V was cut by 5 bases and J by 1 base, with 7 bases left in between. DNA of the CDR3: TGCGCCAGCAGTTTAGCGGGCACAGATACGCAGTATTTT. It is translated as CASSLAGTDTQYF.

The chain has TRBV4-2 and TRBJ1-5; a weak D match, TRBD1 (5 bases). V was shortened by 4 bases and J by 4 bases, with 11 bases between the two germline ends. The CDR3 length is 14 residues. CDR1 and CDR2 (germline): LGHNA, YNFKEQ. In nucleotides, the CDR3 is TGTGCCAGCAGCCGTCCGGGGGGGAATCAGCCCCAGCATTTT. This sequence encodes CASSRPGGNQPQHF.

The V and J genes are TRBV5-1 and TRBJ1-4; D gene unclear. CDR3 length equals 14 residues. Trimming removed 5 bases from V and 5 bases from J, with 13 bases in between. Per the germline V gene, CDR1 is SGHRS and CDR2 is YFSETQ. The CDR3 nucleotides are TGCGCCAGCAGGGATGGGAGCCCCAATGAAAAACTGTTTTTT. Its translation: CASRDGSPNEKLFF.

CDR3 region: CASSQQNQPQHF. In nucleotides, the CDR3 is TGTGCCAGCAGCCAACAGAATCAGCCCCAGCATTTT. The V gene is TRBV3-1 (or the pseudogene TRBV3-2), the J gene TRBJ1-5; D is unresolved. V lost 2 bases, J lost 4 bases, and 3 bases lay in between. The CDR3 loop spans 12 amino acids. Germline V lookup: CDR1 LGHDT, CDR2 YNNKEL (reference sequence).

In its sample, this clone was seen once. The gene calls are TRBV5-8 and TRBJ2-7; a possible D gene is TRBD2 (5 bases). The germline V gene encodes CDR1 SGHTS and CDR2 YDEGEE. Between the trimmed V and J ends, which lost 4 bases and 2 bases, there was a span of 13 bases. CDR3 size: 14 residues. The CDR3 reads CASSQGGRTYEQYF. The DNA for the CDR3 is TGTGCCAGCAGCCAAGGAGGCAGAACCTACGAGCAGTACTTC. Drawing the rest from reference TRBV5-8 and TRBJ2-7, the complete variable domain is EAGVTQSPTHLIKTRGQQATLRCSPISGHTSVYWYQQALGLGLQFLLWYDEGEERNRGNFPPRFSGRQFPNYSSELNVNALELEDSALYLCASSQGGRTYEQYFGPGTRLTVT.

This chain joins TRBV13 and TRBJ1-1; no reliable D call. The V gene lost 4 bases and the J gene lost 1 base, with 10 bases spanning the gap. This CDR3 comprises 14 residues. Germline V gene sequence: CDR1 PRHDT, CDR2 FYEKMQ (reference sequence). CDR3 coding DNA: TGTGCCAGCAGCTCTACCGTAAAGAACACTGAAGCTTTCTTT. This encodes CASSSTVKNTEAFF.

The chain uses TRBV7-9 and TRBJ1-2, with D unclear. Trimming stripped 7 bases from V and 7 bases from J, with 19 bases between. The CDR3 sequence is 14 residues long. CDR1 is SEHNR, CDR2 FQNEAQ, per germline (reference sequence). Here the CDR3 DNA reads TGTGCCAGCACCGGAAGCGGAGGTCCGGGTGGCTACACCTTC. This translates into CASTGSGGPGGYTF.

The rearrangement joins TRBV7-9 to TRBJ2-7; D unresolved. Germline CDR1 and CDR2: SEHNR and FQNEAQ (reference sequence). The CDR3 extends over 13 amino acids. V was pared by 1 base and J by 2 bases, with 6 bases between. CDR3 protein: CASSLGRTYEQYV. DNA of the CDR3: TGTGCCAGCAGCTTAGGCAGGACCTACGAGCAGTACGTC.

The V call is TRBV5-1, the J call TRBJ1-5; 7 bases line up with TRBD1. The trim removed 4 bases at V and 5 bases at J, leaving 6 bases unmatched. CDR1 and CDR2 (germline): SGHRS, YFSETQ. The CDR3 is 14 residues long. The DNA for the CDR3 is TGCGCCAGCAGCCTAGGAACAGGGGATCAGCCCCAGCATTTT. It specifies CASSLGTGDQPQHF.

The chain is built from TRBV19 and TRBJ1-3; the D is unclear. Between the trimmed V and J ends, which lost 3 bases and 0 bases, there was a span of 9 bases. The CDR3 spans 15 residues. Germline CDR1 LNHDA, CDR2 SQIVND (reference sequence). The CDR3: CASSINRVSGNTIYF. The CDR3 coding sequence is TGTGCCAGTAGTATTAACCGAGTCTCTGGAAACACCATATATTTT.

The V and J genes are TRBV5-1 and TRBJ1-1; 8 nucleotides agree with TRBD1. CDR1 is SGHRS, CDR2 YFSETQ, per germline. This CDR3 has 16 amino acids. The junction had 12 bases not matched to a gene; V was cut back by 4 bases and J by 4 bases. The CDR3 loop reads CASSQIGAGGGTEAFF. CDR3 coding DNA: TGCGCCAGCAGCCAAATTGGGGCAGGGGGCGGCACTGAAGCTTTCTTT.

J is TRBJ1-1 and V is TRBV19; perhaps TRBD1 as D (5 bases). From germline, CDR1 is LNHDA and CDR2 SQIVND (reference sequence). The CDR3 is made up of 14 amino acids. The V end was cut by 7 bases, the J end by 4 bases, with 16 bases between. The CDR3 loop reads CASTLLGGSTEAFF. CDR3 nucleotide sequence: TGTGCCAGTACCCTCCTCGGGGGGAGCACTGAAGCTTTCTTT. The complete variable domain, with remaining parts taken from reference TRBV19 and TRBJ1-1, reads DGGITQSPKYLFRKEGQNVTLSCEQNLNHDAMYWYRQDPGQGLRLIYYSQIVNDFQKGDIAEGYSVSREKKESFPLTVTSAQKNPTAFYLCASTLLGGSTEAFFGQGTRLTVV.

This clone was counted a single time. The rearrangement joins TRBV18 to TRBJ2-2, with 10 bases lining up with TRBD2. There are 16 residues in the CDR3. V trimming: 3 bases; J trimming: 4 bases; junction bases outside the gene matches: 5. Germline CDR1 reads KGHSH; CDR2 reads LQKENI. The CDR3: CASSPLAGGRTGELFF. In DNA form, the CDR3 reads TGTGCCAGCTCACCGTTAGCGGGGGGACGCACCGGGGAGCTGTTTTTT.

This chain connects TRBV5-6 to TRBJ1-2, with no clear D. Germline V gene lookup returns CDR1 SGHDT and CDR2 YYEEEE. Trimming left V 4 bases short and J 8 bases short, with 15 bases between. The CDR3 is made up of 13 amino acids. CDR3 sequence reads: CASSEANSRGYTF. CDR3 DNA: TGTGCCAGCAGCGAGGCTAACTCACGGGGCTACACCTTC. Drawing the rest from reference TRBV5-6 and TRBJ1-2, the complete variable domain is DAGVTQSPTHLIKTRGQQVTLRCSPKSGHDTVSWYQQALGQGPQFIFQYYEEEERQRGNFPDRFSGHQFPNYSSELNVNALLLGDSALYLCASSEANSRGYTFGSGTRLTVV.

The CDR3 here is CASSPQVAYEKLFF. The CDR3 DNA is TGTGCCAGTAGTCCCCAGGTGGCCTATGAAAAACTGTTTTTT. The rearrangement joins TRBV19 to TRBJ1-4, with D hard to call. CDR3 length: 14 residues. V lost 5 bases and J 6 bases, leaving 13 bases between the germline ends. Germline CDR1 LNHDA, CDR2 SQIVND (reference sequence).

The chain has TRBV27 and TRBJ2-7; D may be TRBD2 (6 bases). This CDR3 is 13 amino acids long. The V end lost 2 bases, the J end lost 2 bases, and 7 bases lay between the germline ends. Per the germline V gene, CDR1 is MNHEY and CDR2 is SMNVEV (reference sequence). In DNA form, the CDR3 reads TGTGCCAGCAGTTTAGGGACTCCCTACGAGCAGTACTTC. This sequence encodes CASSLGTPYEQYF.

The chain has TRBV28 and TRBJ1-4; perhaps TRBD1 as D (6 bases). The CDR3 spans 17 residues. The germline CDR1 and CDR2 sequences are MDHEN and SYDVKM. V was cut by 2 bases and J by 7 bases, with 20 bases left in between. As DNA, the CDR3 is TGTGCCAGCAGTTTAGGTTCCGCCCTGGAGACAGGTGAAAAACTGTTTTTT. This sequence encodes CASSLGSALETGEKLFF.

The chain has TRBV4-3 and TRBJ2-5; no clear D gene. V was clipped by 0 bases and J by 5 bases, with 13 bases between them. Germline assignment: CDR1 LGHNA and CDR2 YSLEER. The CDR3 length is 15 residues. The CDR3 loop is CASSQEPIRRETQYF. CDR3 nucleotides: TGCGCCAGCAGCCAAGAGCCCATTCGGCGGGAGACCCAGTACTTC.